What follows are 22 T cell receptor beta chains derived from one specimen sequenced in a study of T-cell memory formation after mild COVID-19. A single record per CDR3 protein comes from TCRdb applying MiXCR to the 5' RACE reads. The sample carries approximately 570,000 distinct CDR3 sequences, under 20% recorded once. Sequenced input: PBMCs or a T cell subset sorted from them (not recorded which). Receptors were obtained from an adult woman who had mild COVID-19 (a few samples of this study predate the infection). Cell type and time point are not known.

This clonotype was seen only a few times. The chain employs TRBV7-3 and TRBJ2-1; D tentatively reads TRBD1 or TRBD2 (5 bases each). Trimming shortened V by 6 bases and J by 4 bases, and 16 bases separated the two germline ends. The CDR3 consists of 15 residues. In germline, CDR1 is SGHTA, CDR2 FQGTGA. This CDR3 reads CASSHIPGPYNEQFF. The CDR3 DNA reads TGTGCCAGCAGTCACATCCCGGGACCATACAATGAGCAGTTCTTC. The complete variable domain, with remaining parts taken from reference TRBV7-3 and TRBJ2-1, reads GAGVSQTPSNKVTEKGKYVELRCDPISGHTALYWYRQSLGQGPEFLIYFQGTGAADDSGLPNDRFFAVRPEGSVSTLKIQRTERGDSAVYLCASSHIPGPYNEQFFGPGTRLTVL.

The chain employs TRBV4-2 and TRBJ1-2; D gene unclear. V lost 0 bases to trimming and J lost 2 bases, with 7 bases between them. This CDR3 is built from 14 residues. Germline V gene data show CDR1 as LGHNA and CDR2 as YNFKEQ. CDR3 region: CASSQDAGNYGYTF. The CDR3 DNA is TGTGCCAGCAGCCAAGATGCGGGGAACTATGGCTACACCTTC.

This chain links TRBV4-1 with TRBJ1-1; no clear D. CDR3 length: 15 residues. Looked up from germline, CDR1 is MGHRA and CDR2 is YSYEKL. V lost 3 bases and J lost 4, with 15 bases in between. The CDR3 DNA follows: TGCGCCAGCAGCCAGAGCCCAAGTTTCGGCACTGAAGCTTTCTTT. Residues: CASSQSPSFGTEAFF.

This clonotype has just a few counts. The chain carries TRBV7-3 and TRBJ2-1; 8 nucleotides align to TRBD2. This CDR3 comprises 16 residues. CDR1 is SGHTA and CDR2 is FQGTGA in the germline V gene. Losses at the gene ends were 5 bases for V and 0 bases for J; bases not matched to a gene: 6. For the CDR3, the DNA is TGTGCCAGCAGCCCAAGACTAGCGAGCTCCTACAATGAGCAGTTCTTC. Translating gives CASSPRLASSYNEQFF.

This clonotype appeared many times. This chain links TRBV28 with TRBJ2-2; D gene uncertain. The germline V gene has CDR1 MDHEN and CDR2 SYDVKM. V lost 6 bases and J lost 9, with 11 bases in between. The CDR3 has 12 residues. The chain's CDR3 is CASSLVPRELFF. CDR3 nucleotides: TGTGCCAGCAGCCTCGTTCCCCGGGAGCTGTTTTTT.

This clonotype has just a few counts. CDR3 region: CASSGLAGSSYEQYF. Written as DNA, the CDR3 is TGTGCCAGCAGCGGACTAGCGGGGAGCTCCTACGAGCAGTACTTC. V gene TRBV9 combines with J gene TRBJ2-7; 11 bases agree with TRBD2. CDR1 SGDLS and CDR2 YYNGEE come from the germline V gene. This CDR3 spans 15 amino acids. V trimming: 3 bases; J trimming: 0 bases; junction bases outside the gene matches: 2.

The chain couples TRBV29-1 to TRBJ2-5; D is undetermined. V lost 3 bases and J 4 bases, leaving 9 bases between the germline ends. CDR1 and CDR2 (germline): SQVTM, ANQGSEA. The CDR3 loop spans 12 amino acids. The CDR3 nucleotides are TGCAGCGTTGACAGTCCTGCAGAGACCCAGTACTTC. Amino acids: CSVDSPAETQYF. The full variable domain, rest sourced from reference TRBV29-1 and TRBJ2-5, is SAVISQKPSRDICQRGTSLTIQCQVDSQVTMMFWYRQQPGQSLTLIATANQGSEATYESGFVIDKFPISRPNLTFSTLTVSNMSPEDSSIYLCSVDSPAETQYFGPGTRLLVL.

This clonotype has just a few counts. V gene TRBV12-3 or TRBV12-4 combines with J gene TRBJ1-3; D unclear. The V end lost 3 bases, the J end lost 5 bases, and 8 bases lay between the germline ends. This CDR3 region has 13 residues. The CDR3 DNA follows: TGTGCCAGCAGTTTCTACCTTAGAAACACCATATATTTT. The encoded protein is CASSFYLRNTIYF.

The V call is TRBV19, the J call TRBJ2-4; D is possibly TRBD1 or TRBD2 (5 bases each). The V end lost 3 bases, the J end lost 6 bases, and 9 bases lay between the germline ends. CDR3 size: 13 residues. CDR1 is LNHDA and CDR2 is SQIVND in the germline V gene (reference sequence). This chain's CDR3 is CASSIRGVNIQYF. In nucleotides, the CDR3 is TGTGCCAGTAGTATTAGGGGAGTAAACATTCAGTACTTC.

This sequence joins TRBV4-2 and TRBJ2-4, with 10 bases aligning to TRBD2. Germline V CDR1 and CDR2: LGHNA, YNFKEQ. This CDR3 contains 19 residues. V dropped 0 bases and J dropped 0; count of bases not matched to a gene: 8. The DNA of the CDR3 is TGTGCCAGCAGCCAAGATACGCGGACTAGCGGATTAGCCAAAAACATTCAGTACTTC. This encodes CASSQDTRTSGLAKNIQYF.

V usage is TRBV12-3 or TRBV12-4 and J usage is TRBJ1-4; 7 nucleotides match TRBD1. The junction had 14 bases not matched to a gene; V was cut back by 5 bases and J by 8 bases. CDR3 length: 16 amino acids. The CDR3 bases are TGTGCCAGCAGTCCTCGTTCCGACAGGGTCGACGAAAAACTGTTTTTT. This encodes CASSPRSDRVDEKLFF.

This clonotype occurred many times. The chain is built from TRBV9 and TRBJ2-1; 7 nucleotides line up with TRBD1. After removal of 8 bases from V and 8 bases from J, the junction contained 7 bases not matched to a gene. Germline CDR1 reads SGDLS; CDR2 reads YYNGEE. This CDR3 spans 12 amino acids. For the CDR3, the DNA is TGTGCCAGTCGCGCGCAGGGGGATGAGCAGTTCTTC. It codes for CASRAQGDEQFF.

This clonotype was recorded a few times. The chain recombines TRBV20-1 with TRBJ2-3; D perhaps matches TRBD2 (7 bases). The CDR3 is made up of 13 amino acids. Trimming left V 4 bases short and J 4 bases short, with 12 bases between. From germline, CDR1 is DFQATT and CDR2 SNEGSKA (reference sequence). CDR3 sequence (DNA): TGCAGTGCTAACGGGGGGCAATCAGATACGCAGTATTTT. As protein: CSANGGQSDTQYF.

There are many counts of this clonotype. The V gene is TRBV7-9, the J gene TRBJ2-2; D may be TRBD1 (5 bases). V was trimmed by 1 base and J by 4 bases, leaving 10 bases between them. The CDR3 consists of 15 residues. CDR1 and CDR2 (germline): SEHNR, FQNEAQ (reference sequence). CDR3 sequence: CASSLVAGPTGELFF. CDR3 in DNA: TGTGCCAGCAGCTTAGTGGCAGGGCCCACCGGGGAGCTGTTTTTT. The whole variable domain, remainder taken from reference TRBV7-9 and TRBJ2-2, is DTGVSQNPRHKITKRGQNVTFRCDPISEHNRLYWYRQTLGQGPEFLTYFQNEAQLEKSRLLSDRFSAERPKGSFSTLEIQRTEQGDSAMYLCASSLVAGPTGELFFGEGSRLTVL.

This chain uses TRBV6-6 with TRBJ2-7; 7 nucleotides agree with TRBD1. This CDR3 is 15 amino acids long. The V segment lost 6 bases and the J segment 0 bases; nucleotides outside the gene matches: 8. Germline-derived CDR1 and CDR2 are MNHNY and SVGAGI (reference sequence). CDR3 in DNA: TGTGCCAGCAGCTACCCGGGACAGTCCTCCTACGAGCAGTACTTC. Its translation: CASSYPGQSSYEQYF.

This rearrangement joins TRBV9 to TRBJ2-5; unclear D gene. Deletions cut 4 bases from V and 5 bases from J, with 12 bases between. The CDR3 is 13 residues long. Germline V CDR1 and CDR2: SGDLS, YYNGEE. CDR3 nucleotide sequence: TGTGCCAGCAGCTCTTTTTCTTGGGAGACCCAGTACTTC. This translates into CASSSFSWETQYF.

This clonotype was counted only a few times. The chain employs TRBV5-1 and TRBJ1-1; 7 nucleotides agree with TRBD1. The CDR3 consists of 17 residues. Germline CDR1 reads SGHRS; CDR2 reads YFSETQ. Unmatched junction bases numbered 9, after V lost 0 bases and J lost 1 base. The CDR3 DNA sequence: TGCGCCAGCAGCTTGGAAATCGGACAGGAATGGAACACTGAAGCTTTCTTT. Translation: CASSLEIGQEWNTEAFF.

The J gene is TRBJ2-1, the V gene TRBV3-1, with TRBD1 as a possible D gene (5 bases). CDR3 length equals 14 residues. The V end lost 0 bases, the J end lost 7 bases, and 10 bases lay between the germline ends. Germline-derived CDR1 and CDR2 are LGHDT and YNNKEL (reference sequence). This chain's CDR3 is CASSQDQGWNEQFF. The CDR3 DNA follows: TGTGCCAGCAGCCAAGACCAGGGCTGGAATGAGCAGTTCTTC.

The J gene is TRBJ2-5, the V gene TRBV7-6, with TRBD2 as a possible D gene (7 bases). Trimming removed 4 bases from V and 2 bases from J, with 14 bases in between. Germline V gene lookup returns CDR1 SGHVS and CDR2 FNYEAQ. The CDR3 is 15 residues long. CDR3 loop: CASSWGGGRQETQYF. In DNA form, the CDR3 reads TGTGCCAGCAGCTGGGGGGGGGGCAGGCAAGAGACCCAGTACTTC. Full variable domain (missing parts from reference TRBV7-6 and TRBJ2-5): GAGVSQSPRYKVTKRGQDVALRCDPISGHVSLYWYRQALGQGPEFLTYFNYEAQQDKSGLPNDRFSAERPEGSISTLTIQRTEQRDSAMYRCASSWGGGRQETQYFGPGTRLLVL.

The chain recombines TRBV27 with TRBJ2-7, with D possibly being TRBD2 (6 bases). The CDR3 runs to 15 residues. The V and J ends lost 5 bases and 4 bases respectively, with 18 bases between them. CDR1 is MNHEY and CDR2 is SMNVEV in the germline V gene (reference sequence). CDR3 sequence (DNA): TGTGCCAGCAGTCCAGAACCGGGACTCCTTTACGAGCAGTACTTC. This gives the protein CASSPEPGLLYEQYF.

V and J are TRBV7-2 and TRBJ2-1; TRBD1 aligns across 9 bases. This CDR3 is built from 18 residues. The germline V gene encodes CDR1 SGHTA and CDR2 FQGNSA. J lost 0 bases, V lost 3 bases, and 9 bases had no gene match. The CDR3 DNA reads TGTGCCAGCAGCTTCGCCAAACAGGGGGCTCTCTCCTACAATGAGCAGTTCTTC. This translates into CASSFAKQGALSYNEQFF.

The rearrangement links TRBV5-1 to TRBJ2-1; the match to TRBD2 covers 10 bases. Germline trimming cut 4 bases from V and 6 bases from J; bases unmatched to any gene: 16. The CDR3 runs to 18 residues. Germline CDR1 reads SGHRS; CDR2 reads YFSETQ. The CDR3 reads CASSQLSPSGGAFNEQFF. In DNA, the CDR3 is TGCGCCAGCAGCCAACTTTCCCCAAGCGGGGGGGCCTTCAATGAGCAGTTCTTC. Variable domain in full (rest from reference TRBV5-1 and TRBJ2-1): KAGVTQTPRYLIKTRGQQVTLSCSPISGHRSVSWYQQTPGQGLQFLFEYFSETQRNKGNFPGRFSGRQFSNSRSEMNVSTLELGDSALYLCASSQLSPSGGAFNEQFFGPGTRLTVL.